This passage covers 32 T cell receptor beta chains from one sample sequenced in a study of cytomegalovirus exposure and HLA in healthy donors. Both 60 Vbeta primers and 13 Jbeta primers went into the PCR. The protocol was immunoSEQ multiplex PCR, while the TCRdb copy is restricted to in-frame clones and leaves out a portion. The sample has some 190,000 clones, about 10% seen once. Sequenced: PBMCs. The origin of the receptors is a woman in her 30s in good health and CMV-seropositive.

The table lists this clone with a few counts. The chain joins TRBV5-4 to TRBJ2-2; 8 bases line up with TRBD2. The ends lost 1 base at V and 6 bases at J; junction bases unmatched: 11. The germline V gene encodes CDR1 SGHNT and CDR2 YYREEE (reference sequence). The length of the CDR3 is 17 residues. CDR3 protein: CASSLIPGRARAGELFF. The CDR3 DNA is TGTGCCAGCAGCTTGATCCCCGGGAGGGCCCGGGCCGGGGAGCTGTTTTTT.

The V and J genes are TRBV7-9 and TRBJ1-4; the D gene is possibly TRBD1 (5 bases). In germline, CDR1 is SEHNR, CDR2 FQNEAQ (reference sequence). The CDR3 has 12 residues. The CDR3 nucleotides read TGTGCAATAGTAGCGGGGGATGAAAAACTGTTTTTT. It yields the protein CAIVAGDEKLFF. Full variable domain (missing parts from reference TRBV7-9 and TRBJ1-4): DTGVSQNPRHKITKRGQNVTFRCDPISEHNRLYWYRQTLGQGPEFLTYFQNEAQLEKSRLLSDRFSAERPKGSFSTLEIQRTEQGDSAMYLCAIVAGDEKLFFGSGTQLSVL.

J is TRBJ2-1 and V is TRBV11-2; 8 bases fit TRBD2. The V and J ends lost 6 bases and 8 bases, in that order; junction bases with no gene match: 18. The CDR3 spans 17 residues. Germline CDR1 is SGHAT and CDR2 is FQNNGV. CDR3 sequence reads: CASSKIGSGGRSDEQFF. The DNA of the CDR3 is TGTGCCAGCAGTAAAATTGGTTCGGGAGGGCGTAGCGATGAGCAGTTCTTC.

The chain employs TRBV5-4 and TRBJ2-3; 12 bases align to TRBD2. The trim removed 0 bases at V and 7 bases at J, leaving 9 bases unmatched. Germline assignment: CDR1 SGHNT and CDR2 YYREEE (reference sequence). CDR3 length equals 17 residues. The CDR3 reads CASSLGLAGAGGHTQYF. CDR3 nucleotides: TGTGCCAGCAGCTTGGGACTAGCGGGAGCTGGCGGACATACGCAGTATTTT.

This clone has more than one count but fewer than ten. The chain joins TRBV11-2 to TRBJ2-7, with 11 bases that match TRBD2. CDR1 and CDR2 (germline): SGHAT, FQNNGV. CDR3 length: 16 amino acids. V lost 5 bases and J lost 5; bases outside the gene matches: 11. CDR3 residues: CASSPIGGLAVDEQYF. In DNA, the CDR3 is TGTGCCAGCAGCCCAATAGGGGGACTAGCGGTCGACGAGCAGTACTTC.

V usage is TRBV27 and J usage is TRBJ2-2, with a possible D match to TRBD1 (6 bases). Trimming cost V 4 bases and J 4 bases, with 13 bases left between them. The CDR3 is 15 amino acids. Looked up from germline, CDR1 is MNHEY and CDR2 is SMNVEV (reference sequence). For the CDR3, the DNA is TGTGCCAGCAGTTACGCGGACAGATTCACCGGGGAGCTGTTTTTT. Protein product: CASSYADRFTGELFF.

This clone occurred a few times. The chain uses TRBV19 and TRBJ2-7; D is unresolved. The CDR3 spans 16 residues. CDR1 is LNHDA, CDR2 SQIVND, per germline (reference sequence). Trimming left V 3 bases short and J 3 bases short, with 18 bases between. The CDR3 DNA is TGTGCCAGTAGTATGGGCCACTCATCCCCCGGCTACGAGCAGTACTTC. Encoded protein: CASSMGHSSPGYEQYF.

This chain joins TRBV7-9 and TRBJ2-3; D gene uncertain. Deletions cut 1 base from V and 5 bases from J, with 10 bases between. Germline V gene sequence: CDR1 SEHNR, CDR2 FQNEAQ (reference sequence). The CDR3 is 14 residues long. The CDR3 spells CASSLGLGVDTQYF. DNA for the CDR3: TGTGCCAGCAGCTTAGGGCTTGGAGTAGATACGCAGTATTTT.

The chain is built from TRBV7-8 and TRBJ2-5; 7 bases are a match to TRBD1. The germline gives CDR1 SGHVS, CDR2 FQNEAQ. With V trimmed by 2 bases and J by 3 bases, 6 bases remained unmatched. The CDR3 sequence is 15 residues long. In DNA, the CDR3 is TGTGCCAGCAGCTTATTAATCGGGACAGAAGAGACCCAGTACTTC. Translating gives CASSLLIGTEETQYF.

The V gene is TRBV28, the J gene TRBJ1-1, with D unresolved. V gave up 6 bases and J gave up 4 bases, with 12 bases separating them. The germline gives CDR1 MDHEN, CDR2 SYDVKM. The CDR3 extends over 13 amino acids. The CDR3 region is CASSFFERTEAFF. DNA for the CDR3: TGTGCCAGCAGCTTTTTCGAGCGCACTGAAGCTTTCTTT.

This clone was observed a few times. This chain joins TRBV29-1 and TRBJ1-2; 7 nucleotides align to TRBD1. The CDR3 extends over 14 amino acids. CDR1 SQVTM and CDR2 ANQGSEA come from the germline V gene. The ends lost 7 bases at V and 4 bases at J; junction bases unmatched: 12. This CDR3 is CSAGQARGGYGYTF. The CDR3 nucleotides read TGCAGCGCCGGACAGGCCAGGGGAGGCTATGGCTACACCTTC.

The chain combines TRBV13 with TRBJ2-3, with a tentative D call TRBD2 (5 bases). The V gene lost 6 bases and the J gene lost 5 bases, with 15 bases spanning the gap. Germline loops: CDR1 PRHDT, CDR2 FYEKMQ (reference sequence). This CDR3 has 14 residues. The CDR3 nucleotides read TGTGCCAGCAGTGGAAATCTAGCCGGAGATACGCAGTATTTT. This sequence encodes CASSGNLAGDTQYF.

The V gene is TRBV27, the J gene TRBJ2-5; D gene uncertain. CDR3 length: 15 residues. V was trimmed by 0 bases and J by 5 bases, leaving 13 bases between them. Germline assignment: CDR1 MNHEY and CDR2 SMNVEV (reference sequence). CDR3 in amino acids: CASSLSSRMWETQYF. The CDR3 nucleotides are TGTGCCAGCAGTTTATCTTCCAGAATGTGGGAGACCCAGTACTTC.

The V gene is TRBV6-1, the J gene TRBJ2-1, with D tentatively TRBD2 (6 bases). CDR1 is MNHNS and CDR2 is SASEGT in the germline V gene. The germline V and J ends were trimmed by 3 bases and 4 bases, with 13 bases remaining between them. This CDR3 region has 15 residues. For the CDR3, the DNA is TGTGCCAGCAGTGAGGCGCGGGAACCGTACAATGAGCAGTTCTTC. Protein sequence: CASSEAREPYNEQFF.

This clone was seen only a few times. The V call is TRBV11-2, the J call TRBJ2-2; 9 bases map to TRBD2. J gave up 4 bases and V 3 bases, and 6 bases lay outside the gene matches. CDR1 and CDR2 from the germline V gene are SGHAT and FQNNGV. The CDR3 totals 16 residues. The CDR3 here is CASSFFKTSGTGELFF. In DNA form, the CDR3 reads TGTGCCAGCAGCTTCTTCAAGACTAGCGGCACCGGGGAGCTGTTTTTT.

This clone has just a few counts. J is TRBJ2-4 and V is TRBV4-2, with 9 bases lining up with TRBD1. Germline loops: CDR1 LGHNA, CDR2 YNFKEQ. This CDR3 region has 16 residues. With V trimmed by 4 bases and J by 5 bases, 9 bases remained unmatched. Here the CDR3 DNA reads TGTGCCAGCAGCCGTCATGTGGGACAGGGCGAAAACATTCAGTACTTC. Protein sequence: CASSRHVGQGENIQYF.

This chain uses TRBV12-5 with TRBJ2-5; D is perhaps TRBD2 (5 bases). Trimming shortened V by 5 bases and J by 3 bases, and 13 bases separated the two germline ends. This CDR3 contains 14 residues. Germline CDR1 and CDR2: LGHNT and FRNRAP. CDR3 loop: CASGRAGGEETQYF. In DNA, the CDR3 is TGTGCTAGTGGTCGCGCAGGAGGCGAAGAGACCCAGTACTTC.

The chain has TRBV5-4 and TRBJ2-5; D unclear. Trimming cost V 4 bases and J 1 base, with 11 bases left between them. This CDR3 spans 14 amino acids. Per the germline V gene, CDR1 is SGHNT and CDR2 is YYREEE (reference sequence). CDR3 sequence (DNA): TGTGCCAGCAGCACGAGAGGCACCCAAGAGACCCAGTACTTC. Residues: CASSTRGTQETQYF.

This clone has only a few counts. One end of the junction is discordant with germline, which a read error may explain. The chain carries TRBV13 and TRBJ2-7; 7 positions match TRBD2. Germline V gene data show CDR1 as PRHDT and CDR2 as FYEKMQ (reference sequence). The CDR3 length is 12 residues. CDR3 residues: CASSLGGVARLF. The CDR3 DNA reads as TGTGCCAGTTCCCTGGGAGGGGTAGCGAGACTCTTC.

The chain employs TRBV12-5 and TRBJ2-7, with TRBD2 matching 9 bases. The J segment lost 0 bases and the V segment lost 2 bases, leaving 5 bases of the junction unmatched. Germline V CDR1 and CDR2: LGHNT, FRNRAP. The CDR3 has 16 residues. This CDR3 is CASGLTLAGSSYEQYF. CDR3 DNA sequence: TGTGCTAGTGGTTTGACCCTAGCGGGGAGCTCCTACGAGCAGTACTTC.

This clone has just a few counts. V and J are TRBV4-1 and TRBJ2-1; 12 nucleotides match TRBD2. V dropped 0 bases and J dropped 9; count of bases not matched to a gene: 9. This CDR3 is built from 17 residues. CDR1 is MGHRA, CDR2 YSYEKL, per germline. The CDR3 loop reads CASSQDMWLAGGGEQFF. Here the CDR3 DNA reads TGCGCCAGCAGCCAAGATATGTGGCTAGCGGGAGGGGGTGAGCAGTTCTTC.

Only a few counts were recorded for this clone. The chain combines TRBV11-2 with TRBJ1-3; no firm D call. The germline V gene encodes CDR1 SGHAT and CDR2 FQNNGV. V dropped 5 bases and J dropped 4 bases, with 6 bases sitting between them. This CDR3 is 12 amino acids long. This CDR3 is CASSPGGNTIYF. In nucleotides, the CDR3 is TGTGCCAGCAGCCCGGGAGGAAACACCATATATTTT.

This clone has only a few counts. This chain joins TRBV30 and TRBJ2-1, with 14 bases that match TRBD2. Trimming removed 5 bases from V and 8 bases from J; junction bases left unmatched: 2. Germline CDR1 and CDR2: GTSNPN and SVGIG (reference sequence). The CDR3 extends over 13 amino acids. Here the CDR3 reads CAWSGLAGDEQFF. CDR3 DNA sequence: TGTGCCTGGTCGGGACTAGCGGGAGATGAGCAGTTCTTC.

The J gene is TRBJ2-1, the V gene TRBV7-9, with 11 bases that match TRBD2. CDR3 length equals 17 residues. The germline CDR1 and CDR2 sequences are SEHNR and FQNEAQ (reference sequence). V gave up 0 bases and J gave up 10 bases; unmatched junction bases: 11. CDR3 region: CASSLARGLAGGGEQFF. Written as DNA, the CDR3 is TGTGCCAGCAGCTTAGCGCGCGGGCTAGCGGGAGGCGGGGAGCAGTTCTTC.

DNA of the CDR3: TGTGCCAGCAGCCCCCGGGGGGTCGGACTTGAAAAACTGTTTTTT. Translation: CASSPRGVGLEKLFF. This rearrangement joins TRBV5-4 to TRBJ1-4; possible D gene TRBD1, 5 bases. Looked up from germline, CDR1 is SGHNT and CDR2 is YYREEE (reference sequence). V gave up 4 bases and J gave up 7 bases, with 17 bases separating them. The CDR3 is made up of 15 amino acids.

This clone was seen only a few times. The V call is TRBV5-8, the J call TRBJ2-3; 11 positions agree with TRBD1. V shed 0 bases, J shed 1 base, and the junction held 7 bases outside the gene matches. The CDR3 sequence is 18 residues long. Germline CDR1 SGHTS, CDR2 YDEGEE. The CDR3 DNA is TGTGCCAGCAGCTTGGGGTTGGACAGGGGGCCTGGCACAGATACGCAGTATTTT. Its translation: CASSLGLDRGPGTDTQYF.

This clone was counted between two and nine times. V is TRBV5-6 and J is TRBJ2-1, with D perhaps TRBD2 (6 bases). V gave up 0 bases and J gave up 4 bases, with 14 bases separating them. Germline V CDR1 and CDR2: SGHDT, YYEEEE. The CDR3 contains 16 residues. CDR3 in amino acids: CASSLDRLAIYNEQFF. The CDR3 nucleotides read TGTGCCAGCAGCTTGGACCGGCTAGCGATATACAATGAGCAGTTCTTC. Combining the CDR3 with reference TRBV5-6 and TRBJ2-1 gives the whole variable domain DAGVTQSPTHLIKTRGQQVTLRCSPKSGHDTVSWYQQALGQGPQFIFQYYEEEERQRGNFPDRFSGHQFPNYSSELNVNALLLGDSALYLCASSLDRLAIYNEQFFGPGTRLTVL.

A few counts support this clone. V usage is TRBV7-2 and J usage is TRBJ2-7, with TRBD1 identical over 8 bases. The CDR3 sequence is 15 residues long. In germline, CDR1 is SGHTA, CDR2 FQGNSA. The J segment lost 3 bases and the V segment lost 2 bases, leaving 6 bases of the junction unmatched. The CDR3 DNA is TGTGCCAGCAGCTTAATGGGGACAGGTCACTACGAGCAGTACTTC. The encoded protein is CASSLMGTGHYEQYF.

This clone was detected only a few times. The genes are TRBV5-1 and TRBJ2-7, with 12 bases lining up with TRBD2. V shed 5 bases, J shed 6 bases, and the junction held 6 bases outside the gene matches. Looked up from germline, CDR1 is SGHRS and CDR2 is YFSETQ. This CDR3 has 14 residues. CDR3 coding DNA: TGCGCCAGCAGACCCATGACTAGCGGGAGCGAGCAGTACTTC. Protein sequence: CASRPMTSGSEQYF. Using reference TRBV5-1 and TRBJ2-7 for the parts outside the CDR3, the full variable domain is KAGVTQTPRYLIKTRGQQVTLSCSPISGHRSVSWYQQTPGQGLQFLFEYFSETQRNKGNFPGRFSGRQFSNSRSEMNVSTLELGDSALYLCASRPMTSGSEQYFGPGTRLTVT.

This chain links TRBV5-4 with TRBJ2-7, with D possibly matching TRBD2 (5 bases). Germline V gives CDR1 SGHNT, CDR2 YYREEE (reference sequence). The CDR3 sequence is 13 residues long. The V and J ends lost 4 bases and 7 bases respectively, with 15 bases between them. The CDR3 protein is CASSVPLVGEQYF. CDR3 nucleotide sequence: TGTGCCAGCAGCGTCCCACTAGTGGGTGAGCAGTACTTC. Based on the CDR3 plus reference TRBV5-4 and TRBJ2-7, the full variable domain is ETGVTQSPTHLIKTRGQQVTLRCSSQSGHNTVSWYQQALGQGPQFIFQYYREEENGRGNFPPRFSGLQFPNYSSELNVNALELDDSALYLCASSVPLVGEQYFGPGTRLTVT.

The chain has TRBV6-5 and TRBJ1-2; D remains unclear. CDR1 is MNHEY and CDR2 is SVGAGI in the germline V gene. The CDR3 extends over 15 amino acids. Trimming shortened V by 7 bases and J by 5 bases, and 20 bases separated the two germline ends. CDR3 sequence (DNA): TGTGCCAGCACCCATAAGAGGGCCCCTCTATATGGCTACACCTTC. Protein sequence: CASTHKRAPLYGYTF.

This clone was seen more than once but under ten times. The V call is TRBV2, the J call TRBJ2-1; TRBD2 matches at 9 bases. From germline, CDR1 is SNHLY and CDR2 FYNNEI. V trimming: 7 bases; J trimming: 6 bases; junction bases outside the gene matches: 10. This CDR3 region has 15 residues. CDR3 bases: TGTGCCAGCATGGCGCCTAGCGGGATGAGCAATGAGCAGTTCTTC. Translation gives CASMAPSGMSNEQFF.